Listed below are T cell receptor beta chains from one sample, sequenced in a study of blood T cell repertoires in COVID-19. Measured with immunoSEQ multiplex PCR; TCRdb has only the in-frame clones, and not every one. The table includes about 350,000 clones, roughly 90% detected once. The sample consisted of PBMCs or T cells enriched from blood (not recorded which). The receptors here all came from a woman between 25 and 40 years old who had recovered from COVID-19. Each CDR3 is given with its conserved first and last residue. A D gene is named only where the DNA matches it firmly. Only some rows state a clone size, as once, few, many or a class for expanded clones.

CDR3nt: TGTGCCAGCAGTTACCGGCTAGCGGGCTCCTACGAGCAGTACTTC
CDR3aa: CASSYRLAGSYEQYF
abundance: .
d_gene: TRBD2
v_gene: TRBV6-5
j_gene: TRBJ2-7

CDR3nt: TGTGCCAGCGATAAAACAGGGACTGAAGCTTTCTTT
CDR3aa: CASDKTGTEAFF
abundance: .
d_gene: .
v_gene: TRBV12-1
j_gene: TRBJ1-1

CDR3nt: TGTGCCACCAGCTACTCGGGACAGGAGCACTATGGCTACACCTTC
CDR3aa: CATSYSGQEHYGYTF
abundance: .
d_gene: TRBD1
v_gene: TRBV15
j_gene: TRBJ1-2

CDR3nt: TGTGCCAGCAGTGCTCTTAGCGGGCCAAGCACAGATACGCAGTATTTT
CDR3aa: CASSALSGPSTDTQYF
abundance: .
d_gene: TRBD2
v_gene: TRBV6-4
j_gene: TRBJ2-3

CDR3nt: TGCGCCAGCAGCCAATATGCCGGGGAGCTGTTTTTT
CDR3aa: CASSQYAGELFF
abundance: .
d_gene: .
v_gene: TRBV4-3
j_gene: TRBJ2-2

CDR3nt: TGTGCCAGCAGTCCGGACAGGGGAACGTCCGGAAACACCATATATTTT
CDR3aa: CASSPDRGTSGNTIYF
abundance: .
d_gene: TRBD1
v_gene: TRBV27
j_gene: TRBJ1-3

CDR3nt: TGCGCCAGCAGCTTGGGAGGCGGCCCCTACGAGCAGTACTTC
CDR3aa: CASSLGGGPYEQYF
abundance: .
d_gene: .
v_gene: TRBV5-1
j_gene: TRBJ2-7

CDR3nt: TGTGCCAGCAGCCAAGCGGGACAGAACTACAATGAGCAGTTCTTC
CDR3aa: CASSQAGQNYNEQFF
abundance: once
d_gene: TRBD1
v_gene: TRBV3-1/TRBV3-2
j_gene: TRBJ2-1

CDR3nt: TGTGCCAGCAGCCCTAAGGACAGGGAAACTGAAGCTTTCTTT
CDR3aa: CASSPKDRETEAFF
abundance: .
d_gene: TRBD1
v_gene: TRBV5-4
j_gene: TRBJ1-1

CDR3nt: TGTGCCAGTAACCCACAGGGAACTAACAATGAGCAGTTCTTC
CDR3aa: CASNPQGTNNEQFF
abundance: .
d_gene: .
v_gene: TRBV19
j_gene: TRBJ2-1

CDR3nt: TGTGCCAGCAGTGAGCCTGACAGGGGGAACGAGCAGTACTTC
CDR3aa: CASSEPDRGNEQYF
abundance: .
d_gene: TRBD1
v_gene: TRBV25-1
j_gene: TRBJ2-7

CDR3nt: TGTGCCAGCAGTGAAGCGCTCGGTGTGAGAGAGACCCAGTACTTC
CDR3aa: CASSEALGVRETQYF
abundance: .
d_gene: .
v_gene: TRBV2
j_gene: TRBJ2-5

CDR3nt: TGTGTCGTTCTGAACACCGGGGAGCTGTTTTTT
CDR3aa: CVVLNTGELFF
abundance: .
d_gene: .
v_gene: TRBV2
j_gene: TRBJ2-2

CDR3nt: TGTGCCAGCAGCTTGGAAGGCCCCGGGGAGACCCAGTACTTC
CDR3aa: CASSLEGPGETQYF
abundance: .
d_gene: .
v_gene: TRBV5-4
j_gene: TRBJ2-5

CDR3nt: TGTGCCAGCAGCGGGACAGGGACTGGAAACACCATATATTTT
CDR3aa: CASSGTGTGNTIYF
abundance: .
d_gene: TRBD1
v_gene: TRBV11-2
j_gene: TRBJ1-3

CDR3nt: TGCGCCAGCAGCCCTCGGCGGGATACGCAGTATTTT
CDR3aa: CASSPRRDTQYF
abundance: .
d_gene: .
v_gene: TRBV5-1
j_gene: TRBJ2-3

CDR3nt: TGTGCCAGCAGTGACTCCGGCGGGGGGGCCGATACGCAGTATTTT
CDR3aa: CASSDSGGGADTQYF
abundance: .
d_gene: TRBD2
v_gene: TRBV6-4
j_gene: TRBJ2-3

CDR3nt: TGCGCCAGCAGCCGGACATCCCCCGGGGCGCGGGGGGGCCAAGAGACCCAGTACTTC
CDR3aa: CASSRTSPGARGGQETQYF
abundance: .
d_gene: TRBD2
v_gene: TRBV5-1
j_gene: TRBJ2-5

CDR3nt: TGTGCCAGTAGTATAGACACCCCGGGACAGGGGGCGCGGGGCAATCAGCCCCAGCATTTT
CDR3aa: CASSIDTPGQGARGNQPQHF
abundance: .
d_gene: TRBD1
v_gene: TRBV19
j_gene: TRBJ1-5

CDR3nt: TGTGCCAGCAGTTTATCAGCGGGGGATGGTTCACCCCTCCACTTT
CDR3aa: CASSLSAGDGSPLHF
abundance: .
d_gene: .
v_gene: TRBV27
j_gene: TRBJ1-6

CDR3nt: TGTGCCAGCAGTGCCTCGACAGGGATGAATTCACCCCTCCACTTT
CDR3aa: CASSASTGMNSPLHF
abundance: .
d_gene: TRBD1
v_gene: TRBV2
j_gene: TRBJ1-6

CDR3nt: TGTGCCAGCAGTTTAAAGGGGTGGCAGGGGAACACTGAAGCTTTCTTT
CDR3aa: CASSLKGWQGNTEAFF
abundance: .
d_gene: .
v_gene: TRBV27
j_gene: TRBJ1-1

CDR3nt: TGTGCCAGCAGCAAATACTCGTCCCCCGGGGAGCTGTTTTTT
CDR3aa: CASSKYSSPGELFF
abundance: .
d_gene: .
v_gene: TRBV21-1
j_gene: TRBJ2-2

CDR3nt: TGTGCCAGCAGCTTGGTACGAGCGGGACTAGCCTACGAGCAGTACTTC
CDR3aa: CASSLVRAGLAYEQYF
abundance: .
d_gene: TRBD2
v_gene: TRBV5-5
j_gene: TRBJ2-7

CDR3nt: TGTGCCGGGTCTGGCGGGCTTAGCACAGATACGCAGTATTTT
CDR3aa: CAGSGGLSTDTQYF
abundance: once
d_gene: .
v_gene: TRBV30
j_gene: TRBJ2-3

CDR3nt: TGCGCCAGCAGCCAACGAGTCGGGCGGGAGACAGATACGCAGTATTTT
CDR3aa: CASSQRVGRETDTQYF
abundance: .
d_gene: TRBD2
v_gene: TRBV4-1
j_gene: TRBJ2-3

CDR3nt: TGTGCCAGCAGCCGGGACATTCAGCAGCCCCAGCATTTT
CDR3aa: CASSRDIQQPQHF
abundance: .
d_gene: .
v_gene: TRBV2
j_gene: TRBJ1-5

CDR3nt: TGCGCCAGCTGCCTAAGGACAGGTGCTAATGAAAAACTGTTTTTT
CDR3aa: CASCLRTGANEKLFF
abundance: .
d_gene: TRBD1
v_gene: TRBV5-1
j_gene: TRBJ1-4

CDR3nt: TGTGCCAGTAGTATTTGGACAGGAAACAATCAGCCCCAGCATTTT
CDR3aa: CASSIWTGNNQPQHF
abundance: few
d_gene: TRBD1
v_gene: TRBV19
j_gene: TRBJ1-5

CDR3nt: TGTGCCAGTAGTACCAGACTAGCGGGGGGGCTGCGTACGCAGTATTTT
CDR3aa: CASSTRLAGGLRTQYF
abundance: .
d_gene: TRBD2
v_gene: TRBV19
j_gene: TRBJ2-3

CDR3nt: TGTGCCAGCAGCTTGGAACTCCTCCCCTCCTACGAGCAGTACTTC
CDR3aa: CASSLELLPSYEQYF
abundance: .
d_gene: .
v_gene: TRBV5-5
j_gene: TRBJ2-7

CDR3nt: TGCGCCAGCAGCACCGGGACAGGGCACAATGAGCAGTTCTTC
CDR3aa: CASSTGTGHNEQFF
abundance: .
d_gene: TRBD1
v_gene: TRBV5-1
j_gene: TRBJ2-1

CDR3nt: TGTGCCATCACTCGACAGGGGGAAACCGGGGAGCTGTTTTTT
CDR3aa: CAITRQGETGELFF
abundance: .
d_gene: TRBD1
v_gene: TRBV10-3
j_gene: TRBJ2-2

CDR3nt: TGTGCCAGTAGTTCCACAGCTATACCCTACAATGAGCAGTTCTTC
CDR3aa: CASSSTAIPYNEQFF
abundance: once
d_gene: .
v_gene: TRBV19
j_gene: TRBJ2-1